The clone carrying this TCR beta chain was recorded at least ten times. V lost 5 bases to trimming and J lost 1 base, with 9 bases between them. Germline V gene sequence: CDR1 MNHEY, CDR2 SMNVEV (reference sequence). The CDR3 spans 13 residues. This specimen comes from a study of T-cell reconstitution after alpha-beta-depleted transplantation in children. Preparing the TCRbeta library involved the use of unique molecular identifiers. TCRdb re-derived calls from the PCR reads in MiXCR, one entry per CDR3 protein. The table lists about 91,000 distinct CDR3 sequences, 7% to 10% of them singletons. This material consisted of PBMCs from the stem cell graft donor, taken from the stem cell graft. The sequence came from a human donor who donated a stem cell graft to a child with congenital amegakaryocytic thrombocytopenia. This chain joins TRBV27 and TRBJ2-7, with a tentative D call TRBD1 (6 bases). The CDR3 sequence: CASSHRVSYEQYF. The DNA of the CDR3 is TGTGCCAGCAGTCACAGGGTGTCCTACGAGCAGTACTTC.